A selection of T cell receptor beta chains follows, all from one sample in a study of molecular identifiers for immune sequencing clone quantification. TCRdb recomputed calls from the PCR reads with MiXCR, one row per CDR3 protein. The profile shows more than 85,000 distinct CDR3 sequences, 36% of them singletons. The specimen sequenced was naive CD8+ T cells from blood, with Jurkat cell RNA spiked in. Receptors were obtained from a human donor in good health. Some libraries in this study had Jurkat cell RNA spiked in. Each CDR3 is given with its conserved first and last residue. Each record gives: V gene, clone size, J gene, D gene, CDR3 protein, CDR3 DNA. A D gene is named only where the DNA matches it firmly. Clone size appears in some rows only: once, few, many, or a class for an expanded clone.

v_call: TRBV4-1
clone_size: few
j_call: TRBJ2-2
d_call: TRBD2
cdr3_aa: CASSLGGALNTGELFF
cdr3_nt: TGCGCCAGCAGCCTGGGAGGGGCCCTAAACACCGGGGAGCTGTTTTTT

v_call: TRBV29-1
clone_size: .
j_call: TRBJ2-1
d_call: .
cdr3_aa: CSALQSSYNEQFF
cdr3_nt: TGCAGCGCCCTACAGAGCTCCTACAATGAGCAGTTCTTC

v_call: TRBV6-2/TRBV6-3
clone_size: few
j_call: TRBJ2-3
d_call: TRBD1
cdr3_aa: CASTSWDSNTDTQYF
cdr3_nt: TGTGCCAGCACCTCCTGGGACAGCAACACAGATACGCAGTATTTT

v_call: TRBV6-4
clone_size: few
j_call: TRBJ2-2
d_call: .
cdr3_aa: CASSDTWPGELFF
cdr3_nt: TGTGCCAGCAGTGACACTTGGCCAGGGGAGCTGTTTTTT

v_call: TRBV19
clone_size: .
j_call: TRBJ2-3
d_call: .
cdr3_aa: CASSKGALYTDTQYF
cdr3_nt: TGTGCCAGTAGTAAAGGAGCGCTTTACACAGATACGCAGTATTTT

v_call: TRBV4-3
clone_size: many
j_call: TRBJ2-5
d_call: .
cdr3_aa: CASSQDILGQETQYF
cdr3_nt: TGCGCCAGCAGCCAAGATATATTGGGGCAAGAGACCCAGTACTTC

v_call: TRBV19
clone_size: few
j_call: TRBJ2-1
d_call: TRBD1
cdr3_aa: CASSTRDRVFGEQFF
cdr3_nt: TGTGCCAGTAGTACCCGGGACAGGGTTTTCGGTGAGCAGTTCTTC

v_call: TRBV6-2/TRBV6-3
clone_size: .
j_call: TRBJ2-6
d_call: TRBD1
cdr3_aa: CASSVNRGRLSGANVLTF
cdr3_nt: TGTGCCAGCAGTGTCAACAGGGGTCGCCTCTCTGGGGCCAACGTCCTGACTTTC

v_call: TRBV12-3/TRBV12-4
clone_size: .
j_call: TRBJ2-1
d_call: TRBD2
cdr3_aa: CASLLAGVPNEQFF
cdr3_nt: TGTGCCAGTCTTCTAGCGGGAGTTCCCAATGAGCAGTTCTTC

v_call: TRBV5-4
clone_size: .
j_call: TRBJ2-7
d_call: TRBD2
cdr3_aa: CASSMPGSGLYEQYF
cdr3_nt: TGTGCCAGCAGCATGCCGGGTAGCGGGCTTTACGAGCAGTACTTC

v_call: TRBV6-2/TRBV6-3
clone_size: many
j_call: TRBJ1-6
d_call: .
cdr3_aa: CASSRDIRTLHF
cdr3_nt: TGTGCCAGCAGTCGGGACATCCGCACCCTCCACTTT

v_call: TRBV4-3
clone_size: .
j_call: TRBJ2-6
d_call: .
cdr3_aa: CASSQDLPYSGANVLTF
cdr3_nt: TGCGCCAGCAGCCAAGATTTGCCTTACTCTGGGGCCAACGTCCTGACTTTC

v_call: TRBV7-9
clone_size: once
j_call: TRBJ2-5
d_call: .
cdr3_aa: CASSPGVNESQYF
cdr3_nt: TGTGCCAGCAGCCCGGGGGTAAATGAGTCCCAGTACTTC

v_call: TRBV7-9
clone_size: many
j_call: TRBJ2-3
d_call: .
cdr3_aa: CASSPLSDTQYF
cdr3_nt: TGTGCCAGCAGCCCACTCTCAGATACGCAGTATTTT

v_call: TRBV7-6
clone_size: .
j_call: TRBJ1-2
d_call: .
cdr3_aa: CASSRSKGRGYGYTF
cdr3_nt: TGTGCCAGCAGCCGCTCGAAGGGACGGGGCTATGGCTACACCTTC

v_call: TRBV19
clone_size: few
j_call: TRBJ2-7
d_call: .
cdr3_aa: CASSMVGPSYEQYF
cdr3_nt: TGTGCCAGTAGTATGGTGGGACCTTCCTACGAGCAGTACTTC

v_call: TRBV7-9
clone_size: .
j_call: TRBJ1-4
d_call: .
cdr3_aa: CASSTGWTNEKLFF
cdr3_nt: TGTGCCAGCAGCACAGGGTGGACTAATGAAAAACTGTTTTTT

v_call: TRBV24-1
clone_size: few
j_call: TRBJ2-7
d_call: TRBD1
cdr3_aa: CATSSTGTGYYEQYF
cdr3_nt: TGTGCCACCAGTTCGACCGGGACAGGGTACTACGAGCAGTACTTC

v_call: TRBV6-5
clone_size: .
j_call: TRBJ2-7
d_call: .
cdr3_aa: CASSASRAPYEQYF
cdr3_nt: TGTGCCAGCAGTGCGTCGAGGGCCCCCTACGAGCAGTACTTC

v_call: TRBV6-2/TRBV6-3
clone_size: .
j_call: TRBJ2-7
d_call: TRBD2
cdr3_aa: CASSQRTRPYEQYF
cdr3_nt: TGTGCCAGCAGTCAACGGACTAGACCCTACGAGCAGTACTTC

v_call: TRBV14
clone_size: many
j_call: TRBJ2-2
d_call: .
cdr3_aa: CASSQRGELFF
cdr3_nt: TGTGCCAGCAGCCAGAGAGGGGAGCTGTTTTTT

v_call: TRBV7-9
clone_size: .
j_call: TRBJ2-2
d_call: TRBD1
cdr3_aa: CACSHVPGQGTGELFF
cdr3_nt: TGTGCCTGCAGCCATGTCCCGGGACAGGGAACCGGGGAGCTGTTTTTT

v_call: TRBV11-2
clone_size: many
j_call: TRBJ2-3
d_call: TRBD2
cdr3_aa: CASSRGTSGTDTQYF
cdr3_nt: TGTGCCAGCAGCCGGGGGACTAGCGGCACAGATACGCAGTATTTT

v_call: TRBV27
clone_size: few
j_call: TRBJ2-7
d_call: TRBD1
cdr3_aa: CASSLSTTGDYEQYF
cdr3_nt: TGTGCCAGCAGTTTATCGACAACAGGGGACTACGAGCAGTACTTC

v_call: TRBV7-6
clone_size: many
j_call: TRBJ1-4
d_call: .
cdr3_aa: CASSPGRVNEKLFF
cdr3_nt: TGTGCCAGCAGCCCAGGACGGGTTAATGAAAAACTGTTTTTT

v_call: TRBV6-6
clone_size: .
j_call: TRBJ1-2
d_call: .
cdr3_aa: CASGVSGRVNYGYTF
cdr3_nt: TGTGCCAGCGGAGTTAGTGGCAGGGTTAACTATGGCTACACCTTC

v_call: TRBV5-6
clone_size: many
j_call: TRBJ2-4
d_call: .
cdr3_aa: CASSFDRENIQYF
cdr3_nt: TGTGCCAGCAGCTTTGATAGGGAAAACATTCAGTACTTC

v_call: TRBV12-3/TRBV12-4
clone_size: many
j_call: TRBJ2-6
d_call: .
cdr3_aa: CASSYLTGANVLTF
cdr3_nt: TGTGCCAGCAGTTATCTCACTGGGGCCAACGTCCTGACTTTC

v_call: TRBV7-9
clone_size: many
j_call: TRBJ2-7
d_call: .
cdr3_aa: CASSLRDEQYF
cdr3_nt: TGTGCCAGCAGCTTAAGGGACGAGCAGTACTTC

v_call: TRBV28
clone_size: few
j_call: TRBJ1-5
d_call: .
cdr3_aa: CASSLDDSNQPQHF
cdr3_nt: TGTGCCAGCAGTTTAGACGATAGCAATCAGCCCCAGCATTTT

v_call: TRBV29-1
clone_size: many
j_call: TRBJ1-4
d_call: .
cdr3_aa: CSVPSGSTNEKLFF
cdr3_nt: TGCAGCGTCCCAAGTGGGTCAACTAATGAAAAACTGTTTTTT

v_call: TRBV12-3/TRBV12-4
clone_size: many
j_call: TRBJ2-4
d_call: .
cdr3_aa: CASSPYRVKAKNIQYF
cdr3_nt: TGTGCCAGCAGTCCTTACAGGGTTAAGGCCAAAAACATTCAGTACTTC

v_call: TRBV6-2/TRBV6-3
clone_size: few
j_call: TRBJ1-5
d_call: .
cdr3_aa: CASSIAYSNQPQHF
cdr3_nt: TGTGCCAGCAGTATAGCCTATAGCAATCAGCCCCAGCATTTT

v_call: TRBV6-2/TRBV6-3
clone_size: .
j_call: TRBJ2-7
d_call: .
cdr3_aa: CASSLNPDVLLPYEQYF
cdr3_nt: TGTGCCAGCAGCCTGAATCCGGACGTCTTACTCCCCTACGAGCAGTACTTC

v_call: TRBV18
clone_size: .
j_call: TRBJ1-1
d_call: .
cdr3_aa: CASSPGEDTEAFF
cdr3_nt: TGTGCCAGCTCACCAGGGGAGGACACTGAAGCTTTCTTT

v_call: TRBV7-2
clone_size: .
j_call: TRBJ2-7
d_call: TRBD1
cdr3_aa: CASSLDWTGLYEQYF
cdr3_nt: TGTGCCAGCAGCTTAGATTGGACAGGACTCTACGAGCAGTACTTC

v_call: TRBV28
clone_size: .
j_call: TRBJ2-5
d_call: .
cdr3_aa: CASRRETQYF
cdr3_nt: TGTGCCAGCAGGAGGGAGACCCAGTACTTC

v_call: TRBV24-1
clone_size: .
j_call: TRBJ2-3
d_call: TRBD2
cdr3_aa: CATSDHTNEGGSSDTQYF
cdr3_nt: TGTGCCACCAGTGACCATACGAATGAGGGCGGGAGTTCAGATACGCAGTATTTT

v_call: TRBV11-2
clone_size: many
j_call: TRBJ2-1
d_call: .
cdr3_aa: CASSLGTAGEQFF
cdr3_nt: TGTGCCAGCAGCTTAGGAACAGCCGGCGAGCAGTTCTTC

v_call: TRBV4-3
clone_size: .
j_call: TRBJ2-7
d_call: .
cdr3_aa: CASSQSTDYEQYF
cdr3_nt: TGCGCCAGCAGCCAATCGACTGACTACGAGCAGTACTTC

v_call: TRBV4-2
clone_size: .
j_call: TRBJ1-4
d_call: .
cdr3_aa: CASSLVAGSSEKLFF
cdr3_nt: TGTGCCAGCAGCCTAGTTGCGGGGTCGAGTGAAAAACTGTTTTTT

v_call: TRBV6-6
clone_size: once
j_call: TRBJ2-7
d_call: .
cdr3_aa: CASSYSGEILTYEQYF
cdr3_nt: TGTGCCAGCAGTTACTCCGGAGAGATTCTCACCTACGAGCAGTACTTC

v_call: TRBV7-2
clone_size: many
j_call: TRBJ2-7
d_call: .
cdr3_aa: CASRLELASPYEQYF
cdr3_nt: TGTGCCAGCAGGCTCGAGCTCGCGAGCCCATACGAGCAGTACTTC

v_call: TRBV4-3
clone_size: few
j_call: TRBJ2-1
d_call: .
cdr3_aa: CASSQASSSYNEQFF
cdr3_nt: TGCGCCAGCAGCCAGGCTAGCAGCTCCTACAATGAGCAGTTCTTC

v_call: TRBV25-1
clone_size: many
j_call: TRBJ2-6
d_call: .
cdr3_aa: CASSAPGANVLTF
cdr3_nt: TGTGCCAGCAGTGCCCCTGGGGCCAACGTCCTGACTTTC

v_call: TRBV6-6
clone_size: many
j_call: TRBJ2-7
d_call: .
cdr3_aa: CASSSDPYEQYF
cdr3_nt: TGTGCCAGCAGCAGTGACCCCTACGAGCAGTACTTC

v_call: TRBV7-9
clone_size: many
j_call: TRBJ2-7
d_call: TRBD1
cdr3_aa: CASTLPTGDRRQYF
cdr3_nt: TGTGCCAGCACCCTCCCTACAGGGGACCGGCGGCAGTACTTC

v_call: TRBV7-9
clone_size: .
j_call: TRBJ2-6
d_call: TRBD1
cdr3_aa: CASSSHLQGELWANVLTF
cdr3_nt: TGTGCCAGCAGCTCCCACCTACAGGGGGAGCTCTGGGCCAACGTCCTGACTTTC

v_call: TRBV29-1
clone_size: .
j_call: TRBJ2-5
d_call: TRBD1
cdr3_aa: CSAPGQHQETQNF
cdr3_nt: TGCAGCGCACCGGGACAGCACCAAGAGACCCAGAACTTC

v_call: TRBV6-2/TRBV6-3
clone_size: .
j_call: TRBJ2-5
d_call: TRBD1
cdr3_aa: CASRNRGAVETQYF
cdr3_nt: TGTGCCAGCAGAAACAGGGGTGCGGTAGAGACCCAGTACTTC

v_call: TRBV27
clone_size: few
j_call: TRBJ2-3
d_call: TRBD2
cdr3_aa: CASSFGLAASTDTQYF
cdr3_nt: TGTGCCAGCAGTTTCGGGCTAGCGGCTAGCACAGATACGCAGTATTTT

v_call: TRBV6-2/TRBV6-3
clone_size: .
j_call: TRBJ2-7
d_call: .
cdr3_aa: CASSYATYEQYF
cdr3_nt: TGTGCCAGCAGTTACGCAACCTACGAGCAGTACTTC